The TCR gamma chain under discussion was sequenced for a study of gamma-delta T cells after stem cell transplantation (dated by TCRdb to the mid-2010s). Library preparation was by RT-PCR. Sequencing took place on an Illumina MiSeq. Identical DNA sequences were merged into single rows after TCRdb reprocessed the public reads with CATT. Recorded for this sample are approximately 620 gamma-chain clones; roughly 30% of them occurred a single time. Around 40% of the sample lies in the top ten. Here V drops 2 bases and J drops 7 bases, and the junction holds 11 bases not matched to any gene. Taken from the germline V gene (reference sequence), the CDR1 and CDR2 loops are GITISATS and ISYDGTV. The CDR3, cysteine through phenylalanine, is 18 amino acids long. Only the CDR3 portion is preserved as DNA: 54 bases, with reading frame beginning at the first base. This clone is deemed large (0.1 to 1%). Its antigen remains undetermined. The sample holds no much larger clone one base away, and base qualities are not on file. The same CDR3 arises from other DNA sequences in this sample as well.

The clonotype comes from a human donor. It is not recorded whose cells these are; they may come from a transplant donor. Sequencing used gamma-delta T cells. The V and J genes are TRGV9 and TRGJP. Here the J gene was assigned by germline matching of the DNA, as TCRdb has none. The CDR3 amino acid sequence is: CALWEARGDELGKKIKVF. In nucleotides, the sequence is TGTGCCTTGTGGGAGGCGAGGGGGGATGAGTTGGGCAAAAAAATCAAGGTATTT.